These 23 T cell receptor beta chains originate from one sample sequenced in a study of tumor-infiltrating lymphocytes in primary liver carcinoma. Unsorted bulk tissue of roughly 20-31 mg yielded co-extracted RNA and DNA. Researchers generated TCR beta cDNA from around 510 ng of total RNA, relying on a constant-region primer. Three rounds of nested multiplex PCR with slightly modified ARM-PCR produced TCR beta libraries. The first two PCR rounds, approximately 10 cycles each, used TRBV1-TRBV30 forward primers and a C-beta reverse primer. TCRdb itself ran the multiplex PCR reads through MiXCR, one entry per CDR3 protein. The repertoire holds about 78,000 distinct CDR3 sequences, 55% to 75% seen once, with 25% to 35% in the top ten. The sequenced sample consisted of liver tumor tissue from sampling region 4. Subset meaning: tumor region T4, right-lateral pole. The source of these receptors is a man aged 40-55 years with primary liver carcinoma and hepatitis B virus infection.

Turning to this clonotype: One junction end does not reproduce the germline sequence, and a read error may be involved. V and J are TRBV4-2 and TRBJ1-5; a weak D match, TRBD1 (5 bases). The CDR3 has 15 residues. Germline CDR1 is LGHNA and CDR2 is YNFKEQ. The CDR3 here is CANSQTQDSNQPQHF. The DNA for the CDR3 is TGTGCCAACAGCCAGACACAGGATAGCAATCAGCCCCAGCATTTT.

The V call is TRBV11-1, the J call TRBJ2-7; 8 bases are shared with TRBD2. This CDR3 has 12 amino acids. Germline assignment: CDR1 SGHAT and CDR2 FQDESV (reference sequence). CDR3 DNA sequence: TGTGTAAGCAACTTAGCGGGGACAAAACAGTACTTC. Translated, it gives CVSNLAGTKQYF.

This chain uses TRBV6-1 with TRBJ2-1; TRBD2 matches at 9 bases. In germline, CDR1 is MNHNS, CDR2 SASEGT. The V segment lost 7 bases and the J segment 4 bases; nucleotides outside the gene matches: 5. The CDR3 length is 14 residues. This CDR3 is CASTGTSNYNEQFF. CDR3 coding DNA: TGTGCCAGCACCGGGACTAGCAATTACAATGAGCAGTTCTTC.

Comments on this clonotype: Germline and junction disagree at one end, which may indicate a read error. This chain connects TRBV5-6 to TRBJ2-3; 7 nucleotides align to TRBD2. This CDR3 spans 23 amino acids. The germline V gene has CDR1 SGHDT and CDR2 YYEEEE. The CDR3 reads CACSSILWTPRSGRGRGTDTQYF. The CDR3 nucleotides are TGTGCCTGCAGCTCCATCCTCTGGACACCTCGCAGTGGGAGGGGTAGGGGCACAGATACGCAGTATTTT.

As concerns this clonotype: As the CDR3 is not closed by the conserved phenylalanine or tryptophan, this likely results from a read error. V gene TRBV5-1 combines with J gene TRBJ1-2; D is perhaps TRBD1 (6 bases). Germline lookup yields CDR1 SGHRS and CDR2 YFSETQ. The CDR3 is made up of 14 amino acids. Trimming removed 0 bases at V and 1 base at J, with 7 bases between. The CDR3 loop reads CASSLEGDNYGYTS. As DNA, the CDR3 is TGCGCCAGCAGCTTGGAGGGGGATAACTATGGCTACACCTCC.

This clonotype turned up a few times. V is TRBV29-1 and J is TRBJ2-1, with D unclear. This CDR3 contains 12 residues. The germline gives CDR1 SQVTM, CDR2 ANQGSEA. V shed 2 bases and J shed 9 bases, with 11 bases lying between them. CDR3 bases: TGCAGCGTTGAACGGGCTACAGCTGAGCAGTTCTTC. Amino acid sequence: CSVERATAEQFF.

This clonotype was seen once. The junction differs from germline at one of its ends, possibly a read error. The V and J genes are TRBV11-2 and TRBJ1-1; D unresolved. Germline loops: CDR1 SGHAT, CDR2 FQNNGV. The CDR3 has 16 amino acids. The CDR3 region has the DNA TGTGCCAGCAGCCAAAACTGGGTGGCGGTACTCTCTGAAGCTTTCTTC. Its translation is CASSQNWVAVLSEAFF.

This clonotype was detected once. A much larger clonotype is one base distant, so this may be a read error. V gene TRBV21-1 combines with J gene TRBJ2-5; the table's D call TRBD1 went unverified against the DNA. TRBV21-1 represents a pseudogene. The CDR3 totals 15 residues. CDR3 residues: CANSGSGQGRETQYF. CDR3 in DNA: TGTGCCAACAGCGGATCGGGACAGGGGAGGGAGACCCAGTACTTC.

This clonotype is medium-sized by share. J is TRBJ2-7 and V is TRBV29-1; no reliable D call. V lost 7 bases and J 2 bases, leaving 15 bases between the germline ends. Germline V gene lookup returns CDR1 SQVTM and CDR2 ANQGSEA. The CDR3 runs to 13 residues. Here the CDR3 reads CSAGVLGAYEQYF. Written as DNA, the CDR3 is TGCAGCGCCGGAGTCCTCGGCGCCTACGAGCAGTACTTC.

This sequence joins TRBV7-9 and TRBJ2-1; the D call may be TRBD1 or TRBD2 (5 bases each). Germline V lookup: CDR1 SEHNR, CDR2 FQNEAQ (reference sequence). V dropped 5 bases and J dropped 13 bases, with 18 bases sitting between them. This CDR3 region has 13 residues. This chain's CDR3 is CASSRDAAYEQFF. The DNA of the CDR3 is TGTGCCAGCAGCCGGGACGCCGCCTACGAACAGTTCTTC.

A note on this clonotype: The conserved final phenylalanine or tryptophan is absent from the CDR3, which likely points to a read error. Written as DNA, the CDR3 is TGTGCCAGCACTCTCCGGGAGTGGGACAATGAGCAGTTCCTC. Amino acid sequence: CASTLREWDNEQFL. This sequence joins TRBV2 and TRBJ2-1; D might be TRBD2 (6 bases). Germline assignment: CDR1 SNHLY and CDR2 FYNNEI. Trimming cost V 7 bases and J 5 bases, with 15 bases left between them. The CDR3 runs to 14 residues.

The J gene is TRBJ2-7, the V gene TRBV6-2 or TRBV6-3, with D possibly called TRBD1 or TRBD2 (5 bases each). This CDR3 region has 16 residues. CDR1 and CDR2 from the germline V gene are MNHEY and SVGEGT. Between the trimmed V and J ends, which lost 10 bases and 0 bases, there was a span of 22 bases. The CDR3 region has the DNA TGTGCCAACAGCGGCGGCGCCAGGGCCTACTCCTACGAGCAGTACTTC. This translates into CANSGGARAYSYEQYF.

With respect to this clonotype: At one end, the junction sequence differs from germline, possibly due to a read error. The V call is TRBV6-6, the J call TRBJ2-4, with D perhaps matching TRBD1 or TRBD2 (6 bases each). The CDR3 length is 15 residues. Germline V gene sequence: CDR1 MNHNY, CDR2 SVGAGI (reference sequence). Written as DNA, the CDR3 is TGTGCCAACAAAAGGGGGGTTGAAGCCAAAAACATTCAATACTTC. Its translation: CANKRGVEAKNIQYF.

The chain couples TRBV29-1 to TRBJ1-1, with D tentatively TRBD1 (5 bases). The CDR3 length is 14 residues. Trimming cost V 6 bases and J 7 bases, with 21 bases left between them. Germline V gene lookup returns CDR1 SQVTM and CDR2 ANQGSEA. CDR3 bases: TGCAGCGTGTCAGGGAGAGGTGGTTTGGGTGAAGCTTTCTTT. Translating it yields CSVSGRGGLGEAFF. The full variable domain, its missing parts supplied by reference TRBV29-1 and TRBJ1-1, is SAVISQKPSRDICQRGTSLTIQCQVDSQVTMMFWYRQQPGQSLTLIATANQGSEATYESGFVIDKFPISRPNLTFSTLTVSNMSPEDSSIYLCSVSGRGGLGEAFFGQGTRLTVV.

The rearrangement uses TRBV6-2 or TRBV6-3 and TRBJ2-3; 14 bases map to TRBD2. Germline values: CDR1 MNHEY, CDR2 SVGEGT. The CDR3 has 18 amino acids. V dropped 7 bases and J dropped 6; count of bases not matched to a gene: 15. The CDR3 DNA reads as TGTGCCAGCAATCGTATTACCGGGACTAGCGGGGGTTATGATACGCAGTATTTT. It specifies CASNRITGTSGGYDTQYF.

Concerning this clonotype itself: A read error may produce the germline difference seen at one junction end. The rearrangement joins TRBV11-2 to TRBJ1-6; D remains unclear. Germline V gene lookup returns CDR1 SGHAT and CDR2 FQNNGV. This CDR3 is 16 amino acids long. CDR3 nucleotides: TGTGCAAGCAGCGCCCGGGCATGCTTACTTAATTCACCCCTCCACTTT. This codes for CASSARACLLNSPLHF.

The rearrangement uses TRBV7-8 and TRBJ2-2, with TRBD2 identical over 11 bases. The CDR3 runs to 15 residues. V lost 5 bases to trimming and J lost 16 bases; unmatched junction nucleotides: 15. Per the germline V gene, CDR1 is SGHVS and CDR2 is FQNEAQ. The CDR3 nucleotides read TGTGCCAGCAGCGACGGACTAGCGGGTACCGGGGATCCGTTTTTT. Amino acids: CASSDGLAGTGDPFF.

This clonotype came up many times. CDR3 loop: CATSEISGNTIYF. In DNA form, the CDR3 reads TGTGCCACGTCGGAAATCTCTGGAAACACCATATATTTT. This chain connects TRBV6-1 to TRBJ1-3; D is unclear. Germline lookup yields CDR1 MNHNS and CDR2 SASEGT. This CDR3 is 13 amino acids long. The V and J ends lost 10 bases and 0 bases respectively, with 10 bases between them.

This chain joins TRBV6-2 or TRBV6-3 and TRBJ2-5; D unresolved. V was cut by 3 bases and J by 2 bases, with 13 bases left in between. Germline CDR1 is MNHEY and CDR2 is SVGEGT. CDR3 length equals 15 residues. For the CDR3, the DNA is TGTGCCAGCAGTTATTCCGGGTCTAAGCAAGAGACCCAGTACTTC. It codes for CASSYSGSKQETQYF.

This clonotype was detected many times. The chain combines TRBV6-1 with TRBJ2-3, with TRBD1 matching over 8 bases. V lost 4 bases, J lost 3 bases, and 12 bases stayed unmatched. This CDR3 has 17 residues. Per germline, CDR1 MNHNS and CDR2 SASEGT. CDR3 sequence reads: CASSAGQGIARTDTQYF. CDR3 in DNA: TGTGCCAGCAGTGCCGGACAGGGAATAGCAAGGACAGATACGCAGTATTTT.

This clonotype was recorded once. Since no conserved phenylalanine or tryptophan closes the CDR3, a read error is the likely cause. V is TRBV11-2 and J is TRBJ2-5; tentatively, D is TRBD2 (6 bases). CDR1 is SGHAT, CDR2 FQNNGV, per germline. This CDR3 has 16 residues. The CDR3 is CTSSLGSSGPGETQYS. The CDR3 nucleotides read TGTACCAGCAGCTTAGGGAGTAGCGGCCCGGGGGAGACCCAGTACTCT.

Turning to this clonotype: The junction departs from germline at one end; a sequencing error may be responsible. The genes are TRBV6-6 and TRBJ2-1; maybe TRBD2 (6 bases). The CDR3 runs 15 residues. Germline values: CDR1 MNHNY, CDR2 SVGAGI (reference sequence). As DNA, the CDR3 is TGTGCCAGCAGTTCTGCGAGTAGCGGACACAATGAGCAGTTTTTC. It specifies CASSSASSGHNEQFF.

This clonotype was recorded at least ten times. The chain is built from TRBV5-1 and TRBJ1-3; perhaps TRBD1 as D (5 bases). Per the germline V gene, CDR1 is SGHRS and CDR2 is YFSETQ. This CDR3 comprises 16 residues. V was trimmed by 1 base and J by 0 bases, leaving 11 bases between them. This CDR3 reads CASSLSGPSSGNTIYF. CDR3 in DNA: TGCGCCAGCAGCTTGTCGGGACCCTCCTCTGGAAACACCATATATTTT.